The 30 T cell receptor beta chains below come from one sample, sequenced in a study of control samples from healthy donors and cancer patients. Here immunoSEQ multiplex PCR was the method, and the copy in TCRdb shows in-frame clones only, minus some. The sample includes 35,000 to 55,000 clones, approximately 90% of them seen just once. The sequencing sample was made of PBMCs. The source is a woman aged 40 to 50 with head and neck cancer.

The chain recombines TRBV6-5 with TRBJ1-2, with D possibly TRBD1 on 6 matching bases. V gave up 7 bases and J gave up 3 bases, with 18 bases separating them. CDR3 length: 15 residues. The germline CDR1 and CDR2 sequences are MNHEY and SVGAGI. The CDR3 sequence is CASTKRGGSHYGYTF. CDR3 sequence (DNA): TGTGCCAGCACCAAACGGGGGGGCAGCCACTATGGCTACACCTTC.

The rearrangement uses TRBV12-3 or TRBV12-4 and TRBJ2-2; D is ambiguous. V lost 8 bases and J 1 base, leaving 2 bases between the germline ends. The CDR3 is 11 residues long. CDR3 DNA sequence: TGTGCCAGCCAGAACACCGGGGAGCTGTTTTTT. Its protein is CASQNTGELFF.

V is TRBV30 and J is TRBJ1-4, with 7 bases fitting TRBD1. The trim removed 3 bases at V and 4 bases at J, leaving 5 bases unmatched. The CDR3 contains 14 residues. CDR1 GTSNPN and CDR2 SVGIG come from the germline V gene (reference sequence). CDR3 DNA sequence: TGTGCCTGGAGAGAACAGGGGAGTAATGAAAAACTGTTTTTT. Translated, it gives CAWREQGSNEKLFF.

V and J are TRBV5-1 and TRBJ1-2; 7 bases fit TRBD1. The V gene's germline CDR1 is SGHRS and CDR2 YFSETQ. The CDR3 is 13 amino acids. J gave up 7 bases and V 0 bases, and 3 bases lay outside the gene matches. The CDR3, as DNA: TGCGCCAGCAGCTTGGGGGACAGAGGTGGCTACACCTTC. This sequence encodes CASSLGDRGGYTF.

The V call is TRBV12-3 or TRBV12-4, the J call TRBJ1-3; D is ambiguous. The length of the CDR3 is 12 residues. The V gene lost 3 bases and the J gene lost 4 bases, with 4 bases spanning the gap. The CDR3 loop reads CASSFSGNTIYF. Here the CDR3 DNA reads TGTGCCAGCAGTTTCTCCGGAAACACCATATATTTT.

This clone has only a few counts. This chain links TRBV6-4 with TRBJ2-2; 8 bases line up with TRBD1. The CDR3 is made up of 14 amino acids. Germline CDR1 and CDR2: MRHNA and SNTAGT. Trimming removed 4 bases from V and 4 bases from J; junction bases left unmatched: 2. The CDR3 spells CASSADRATGELFF. Written as DNA, the CDR3 is TGTGCCAGCAGTGCGGACAGGGCCACCGGGGAGCTGTTTTTT.

J is TRBJ1-5 and V is TRBV12-5; tentative D call: TRBD1 (6 bases). CDR1 and CDR2 from the germline V gene are LGHNT and FRNRAP. The CDR3 sequence is 18 residues long. Deletions cut 0 bases from V and 5 bases from J, with 20 bases between. CDR3 nucleotide sequence: TGTGCTAGTGGTTTGGTACGATTGGGGGCGCAGGGGCATCAGCCCCAGCATTTT. Its protein product is CASGLVRLGAQGHQPQHF.

The chain joins TRBV6-1 to TRBJ2-5, with D perhaps being TRBD1 or TRBD2 (5 bases each). Trimming shortened V by 6 bases and J by 10 bases, and 18 bases separated the two germline ends. The CDR3 loop spans 13 amino acids. The germline CDR1 and CDR2 sequences are MNHNS and SASEGT. The CDR3 loop reads CASSSHLGTNQYF. The CDR3 DNA is TGTGCCAGCAGCTCCCACCTGGGGACCAACCAGTACTTC.

This clone has more than one count but fewer than ten. This chain uses TRBV6-5 with TRBJ1-1; maybe TRBD1 (6 bases). Germline V lookup: CDR1 MNHEY, CDR2 SVGAGI. This CDR3 contains 14 residues. Trimming left V 5 bases short and J 0 bases short, with 10 bases between. The CDR3 DNA reads TGTGCCAGCAGTCTCACAGGGATGAACACTGAAGCTTTCTTT. Its protein product is CASSLTGMNTEAFF.

The chain carries TRBV6-4 and TRBJ1-5; a possible D gene is TRBD1 (5 bases). CDR1 is MRHNA and CDR2 is SNTAGT in the germline V gene. The CDR3 loop spans 13 amino acids. V was pared by 2 bases and J by 4 bases, with 6 bases between. The CDR3, as DNA: TGTGCCAGCAGTGACGACAGAAATCAGCCCCAGCATTTT. Protein: CASSDDRNQPQHF.

The J gene is TRBJ1-5, the V gene TRBV2; the match to TRBD1 covers 9 bases. V gave up 6 bases and J gave up 7 bases; unmatched junction bases: 7. CDR1 SNHLY and CDR2 FYNNEI come from the germline V gene. CDR3 size: 14 residues. CDR3 bases: TGTGCCAGCAGGCTGACAGGGGGATTCCAGCCCCAGCATTTT. The encoded protein is CASRLTGGFQPQHF. Full variable domain (rest looked up from reference TRBV2 and TRBJ1-5): EPEVTQTPSHQVTQMGQEVILRCVPISNHLYFYWYRQILGQKVEFLVSFYNNEISEKSEIFDDQFSVERPDGSNFTLKIRSTKLEDSAMYFCASRLTGGFQPQHFGDGTRLSIL.

V and J are TRBV13 and TRBJ1-2, with 7 bases fitting TRBD1. The CDR3 loop spans 15 amino acids. Trimming at V came to 6 bases and at J to 0 bases, leaving 7 bases not matched to a gene. Germline CDR1 reads PRHDT; CDR2 reads FYEKMQ (reference sequence). The CDR3 DNA reads as TGTGCCAGCAGATACAGGGGACCTACTAACTATGGCTACACCTTC. Its protein is CASRYRGPTNYGYTF.

This sequence joins TRBV2 and TRBJ2-1; 9 nucleotides line up with TRBD2. This CDR3 is 13 amino acids long. The V and J ends lost 10 bases and 7 bases, in that order; junction bases with no gene match: 8. The V gene's germline CDR1 is SNHLY and CDR2 FYNNEI. The CDR3 nucleotides are TGTGCCACCACGGGACTAGCCCCGAATGAGCAGTTCTTC. Translation: CATTGLAPNEQFF.

In nucleotides, the CDR3 is TGCGCCAGCAGCCAGTCCACCCTGGCCACCCAGCATTTT. Protein sequence: CASSQSTLATQHF. V gene TRBV4-1 combines with J gene TRBJ1-5; D uncertain. V lost 3 bases and J lost 11, with 14 bases in between. This CDR3 region has 13 residues. CDR1 and CDR2 from the germline V gene are MGHRA and YSYEKL.

V gene TRBV9 combines with J gene TRBJ2-3; D is possibly TRBD2 (6 bases). Germline V gene lookup returns CDR1 SGDLS and CDR2 YYNGEE. Trimming shortened V by 0 bases and J by 1 base, and 12 bases separated the two germline ends. CDR3 size: 16 residues. The CDR3 here is CASSVGGRFGTDTQYF. Here the CDR3 DNA reads TGTGCCAGCAGCGTAGGAGGGAGGTTCGGCACAGATACGCAGTATTTT. Full variable domain (missing parts from reference TRBV9 and TRBJ2-3): DSGVTQTPKHLITATGQRVTLRCSPRSGDLSVYWYQQSLDQGLQFLIQYYNGEERAKGNILERFSAQQFPDLHSELNLSSLELGDSALYFCASSVGGRFGTDTQYFGPGTRLTVL.

The genes are TRBV25-1 and TRBJ2-3, with 7 bases fitting TRBD2. Germline assignment: CDR1 MGHDK and CDR2 SYGVNS. The CDR3 has 16 amino acids. The junction had 9 bases not matched to a gene; V was cut back by 6 bases and J by 0 bases. The CDR3 sequence is CASRSNVAGSTDTQYF. CDR3 nucleotides: TGTGCCAGCAGGAGTAACGTAGCGGGTAGCACAGATACGCAGTATTTT.

The rearrangement uses TRBV5-4 and TRBJ2-1; 8 bases align to TRBD2. The V and J ends lost 4 bases and 0 bases, in that order; junction bases with no gene match: 15. This CDR3 has 19 amino acids. Germline lookup yields CDR1 SGHNT and CDR2 YYREEE (reference sequence). The CDR3 region has the DNA TGTGCCAGCAGCCCCGGGGCGCTAGCGGGCGCTAGCTCCTACAATGAGCAGTTCTTC. Its translation is CASSPGALAGASSYNEQFF.

V gene TRBV6-1 combines with J gene TRBJ1-5; 12 bases align to TRBD1. The CDR3 is 20 residues long. Germline V gene sequence: CDR1 MNHNS, CDR2 SASEGT. V shed 2 bases and J 2 bases; nucleotides not matched to a gene: 13. The CDR3 region is CASSEKALGQGARGNQPQHF. The CDR3 nucleotides are TGTGCCAGCAGTGAAAAGGCCCTGGGACAGGGGGCAAGAGGCAATCAGCCCCAGCATTTT.

V usage is TRBV11-3 and J usage is TRBJ2-1, with TRBD2 identical over 13 bases. With 3 bases clipped from V and 9 bases from J, the junction kept 5 bases outside the gene matches. The CDR3 consists of 15 residues. The germline gives CDR1 SGHNT, CDR2 YENEEA. CDR3 DNA: TGTGCCAGCAGCTTCGGGACTAGCGGGACATCTGAGCAGTTCTTC. Residues: CASSFGTSGTSEQFF.

The chain employs TRBV30 and TRBJ1-4; D gene unclear. Germline V lookup: CDR1 GTSNPN, CDR2 SVGIG (reference sequence). CDR3 length: 13 amino acids. Trimming removed 5 bases at V and 4 bases at J, with 11 bases between. The CDR3 coding sequence is TGTGCCTGGGGGTCATATTTTAATGAAAAACTGTTTTTT. Amino acid sequence: CAWGSYFNEKLFF.

The rearrangement links TRBV11-2 to TRBJ1-6, with 11 positions matching TRBD1. Unmatched junction bases numbered 11, after V lost 4 bases and J lost 6 bases. The CDR3 contains 18 residues. CDR1 is SGHAT, CDR2 FQNNGV, per germline. As DNA, the CDR3 is TGTGCCAGCAGCTCCATCCGGACAGGGGGCGCCGGTAATTCACCCCTCCACTTT. It is translated as CASSSIRTGGAGNSPLHF.

The genes are TRBV11-2 and TRBJ2-7, with D perhaps matching TRBD1 (6 bases). The V gene lost 2 bases and the J gene lost 6 bases, with 14 bases spanning the gap. The CDR3 has 14 residues. CDR1 is SGHAT and CDR2 is FQNNGV in the germline V gene. The CDR3 protein is CASSLWSGASEQYF. Here the CDR3 DNA reads TGTGCCAGCAGCTTATGGTCAGGGGCGAGCGAGCAGTACTTC.

This chain joins TRBV30 and TRBJ2-3; D assignment may be TRBD1 or TRBD2 (5 bases each). V was clipped by 3 bases and J by 4 bases, with 14 bases between them. The CDR3 runs 14 residues. Germline CDR1 GTSNPN, CDR2 SVGIG (reference sequence). The CDR3 here is CAWRTAGSADTQYF. CDR3 nucleotides: TGTGCCTGGAGGACGGCAGGGAGTGCAGATACGCAGTATTTT.

The chain has TRBV28 and TRBJ2-3, with 8 positions matching TRBD2. The germline CDR1 and CDR2 sequences are MDHEN and SYDVKM. The CDR3 extends over 15 amino acids. V shed 6 bases and J 2 bases; nucleotides not matched to a gene: 7. The CDR3 here is CASSSTGGITDTQYF. The DNA for the CDR3 is TGTGCCAGCAGCTCAACGGGAGGGATCACAGATACGCAGTATTTT.

The CDR3 region has the DNA TGTGCCTGTCCGGGACAGGGGGCGAAGGCCCTCCACTTT. It is translated as CACPGQGAKALHF. The rearrangement uses TRBV30 and TRBJ1-6; the match to TRBD1 covers 12 bases. Germline assignment: CDR1 GTSNPN and CDR2 SVGIG (reference sequence). The CDR3 spans 13 residues. V was clipped by 6 bases and J by 14 bases; unmatched bases: 8.

CDR3 residues: CASSPYTRGGSTGELFF. The CDR3 DNA follows: TGCGCCAGCAGCCCATACACCCGGGGGGGGAGCACCGGGGAGCTGTTTTTT. The gene calls are TRBV5-1 and TRBJ2-2; 8 positions match TRBD2. The CDR3 is made up of 17 amino acids. Germline values: CDR1 SGHRS, CDR2 YFSETQ. V shed 4 bases and J 4 bases; nucleotides not matched to a gene: 12.

The genes are TRBV7-3 and TRBJ2-3; D is possibly TRBD2 (5 bases). Trimming cost V 5 bases and J 2 bases, with 11 bases left between them. The CDR3 is 14 amino acids. Germline V gene sequence: CDR1 SGHTA, CDR2 FQGTGA. The CDR3 DNA reads TGTGCCAGCAGCCCTGGACTTTCCACAGATACGCAGTATTTT. It encodes CASSPGLSTDTQYF.

The chain carries TRBV28 and TRBJ1-2; D remains ambiguous. V lost 8 bases and J 8 bases, leaving 6 bases between the germline ends. The CDR3 is 9 amino acids. Germline values: CDR1 MDHEN, CDR2 SYDVKM. CDR3: CASGRGYTF. The CDR3 DNA sequence: TGTGCCAGCGGACGGGGCTACACCTTC.

The chain couples TRBV7-9 to TRBJ1-2; 12 bases agree with TRBD1. CDR1 and CDR2 (germline): SEHNR, FQNEAQ (reference sequence). This CDR3 is built from 16 residues. V lost 1 base to trimming and J lost 6 bases; unmatched junction nucleotides: 6. CDR3: CASSLGAGTGGDGYTF. The CDR3 DNA reads TGTGCCAGCAGCTTAGGCGCCGGGACAGGGGGCGATGGCTACACCTTC.

The chain combines TRBV2 with TRBJ1-4; D unresolved. Germline CDR1 and CDR2: SNHLY and FYNNEI. CDR3 size: 14 residues. V gave up 6 bases and J gave up 3 bases, with 11 bases separating them. In nucleotides, the CDR3 is TGTGCCAGCAGCTCCCCAAGGGCTAATGAAAAACTGTTTTTT. As protein: CASSSPRANEKLFF.